These 32 T cell receptor beta chains originate from one sample sequenced in a study of graft-versus-host responses after intestinal transplantation. Data came from immunoSEQ multiplex PCR; TCRdb stores just in-frame clones and leaves some out. The table includes tens of thousands of clones, about four fifths detected once. Their cognate antigens are unknown. The starting material was unstimulated CD8+ T cells sorted from spleen or lymph node cells, obtained before transplant. The receptor source for this set is a human donor who was the organ donor for an intestinal transplant.

This clone has just a few counts. The chain joins TRBV4-3 to TRBJ1-1; D ambiguous. The CDR3 runs 16 residues. V lost 0 bases and J 4 bases, leaving 15 bases between the germline ends. Germline V gives CDR1 LGHNA, CDR2 YSLEER. The CDR3 nucleotides are TGCGCCAGCAGCCAAGAAGTGGGTCGGGGTTCCACTGAAGCTTTCTTT. It yields the protein CASSQEVGRGSTEAFF.

The V gene is TRBV9, the J gene TRBJ2-1; 8 bases are shared with TRBD2. The ends lost 0 bases at V and 2 bases at J; junction bases unmatched: 4. Germline CDR1 reads SGDLS; CDR2 reads YYNGEE. The CDR3 is 16 residues long. The CDR3 DNA sequence: TGTGCCAGCAGCGTAGACTCCGGGAGGGCCTACAATGAGCAGTTCTTC. Translation gives CASSVDSGRAYNEQFF.

This clone was recorded a few times. Likely a read error: the CDR3 ends without its conserved phenylalanine or tryptophan. No DNA is shown, since the ends of the CDR3 on it are uncertain; the CDR3 is the one TCRdb lists. The J gene is TRBJ1-2, the V gene TRBV5-8. Germline V gene sequence: CDR1 SGHTS, CDR2 YDEGEE. The CDR3 spans 8 amino acids, including both terminal residues. CDR3 sequence: CASESHLG.

The rearrangement uses TRBV4-1 and TRBJ2-3, with TRBD2 as a possible D gene (5 bases). The CDR3 is made up of 17 amino acids. The V end lost 0 bases, the J end lost 4 bases, and 17 bases lay between the germline ends. Per the germline V gene, CDR1 is MGHRA and CDR2 is YSYEKL. The CDR3 region is CASSQEIAGLRADTQYF. CDR3 coding DNA: TGCGCCAGCAGCCAAGAAATTGCCGGACTGAGGGCAGATACGCAGTATTTT.

The chain carries TRBV27 and TRBJ1-1; D gene uncertain. There are 14 residues in the CDR3. The germline V gene encodes CDR1 MNHEY and CDR2 SMNVEV (reference sequence). V was trimmed by 3 bases and J by 1 base, leaving 9 bases between them. The CDR3 is CASSLVFGNTEAFF. The CDR3 region has the DNA TGTGCCAGCAGTTTGGTTTTTGGGAACACTGAAGCTTTCTTT.

The rearrangement links TRBV14 to TRBJ2-3, with D unresolved. CDR3 length: 14 residues. Germline V gene lookup returns CDR1 SGHDN and CDR2 FVKESK. Trimming removed 0 bases from V and 4 bases from J, with 8 bases in between. CDR3 in DNA: TGTGCCAGCAGCCAAGAATTAGCTGCAGATACGCAGTATTTT. Translating gives CASSQELAADTQYF. The complete variable domain, with remaining parts taken from reference TRBV14 and TRBJ2-3, reads EAGVTQFPSHSVIEKGQTVTLRCDPISGHDNLYWYRRVMGKEIKFLLHFVKESKQDESGMPNNRFLAERTGGTYSTLKVQPAELEDSGVYFCASSQELAADTQYFGPGTRLTVL.

The chain's CDR3 is CASSSGTGAYEQYF. The CDR3 nucleotides are TGTGCCAGCAGCTCCGGGACAGGGGCCTACGAGCAGTACTTC. The chain uses TRBV11-2 and TRBJ2-7; 10 nucleotides agree with TRBD1. V shed 4 bases, J shed 2 bases, and the junction held 2 bases outside the gene matches. Germline-derived CDR1 and CDR2 are SGHAT and FQNNGV. The CDR3 length is 14 residues.

The gene calls are TRBV23-1 and TRBJ1-2; D is ambiguous. TRBV23-1 is identified as an open reading frame with a role that is uncertain. Trimming cost V 0 bases and J 8 bases, with 10 bases left between them. CDR3 length: 13 residues. For the CDR3, the DNA is TGCGCCAGCAGTCAATCGGGCAGGTTAGGCTACACCTTC. As protein: CASSQSGRLGYTF.

This clone was counted between two and nine times. The rearrangement joins TRBV27 to TRBJ1-2; 8 positions match TRBD1. V was pared by 4 bases and J by 3 bases, with 7 bases of the junction left unmatched. The CDR3 sequence is 15 residues long. The germline CDR1 and CDR2 sequences are MNHEY and SMNVEV (reference sequence). CDR3 nucleotide sequence: TGTGCCAGCAGTTCGAACAGGGGGTCGGACTATGGCTACACCTTC. Amino acid sequence: CASSSNRGSDYGYTF.

This chain links TRBV19 with TRBJ2-1, with D possibly TRBD2 on 6 matching bases. With 3 bases removed from V and 3 bases from J, the gap between germline ends came to 12 bases. Looked up from germline, CDR1 is LNHDA and CDR2 is SQIVND (reference sequence). This CDR3 has 15 amino acids. CDR3 in amino acids: CASSMAGSGYNEQFF. The CDR3 nucleotides are TGTGCCAGTAGTATGGCCGGGAGCGGCTACAATGAGCAGTTCTTC.

The chain couples TRBV19 to TRBJ1-4; 8 positions match TRBD1. After removal of 9 bases from V and 11 bases from J, the junction contained 8 bases not matched to a gene. CDR1 is LNHDA, CDR2 SQIVND, per germline (reference sequence). The CDR3 extends over 12 amino acids. The CDR3: CASRSGGGKLFF. The DNA for the CDR3 is TGTGCCAGCCGATCAGGGGGCGGGAAACTGTTTTTT.

V usage is TRBV4-3 and J usage is TRBJ2-7; possible D gene TRBD1, 5 bases. Between the trimmed V and J ends, which lost 0 bases and 7 bases, there was a span of 19 bases. CDR1 LGHNA and CDR2 YSLEER come from the germline V gene. The CDR3 runs to 16 residues. The CDR3 DNA sequence: TGCGCCAGCAGCCAAGATGGCGGAGACAGATCAAAGGAGCAGTACTTC. Encoded protein: CASSQDGGDRSKEQYF.

The chain joins TRBV4-3 to TRBJ2-1; no reliable D call. This CDR3 is built from 14 residues. Germline V gene lookup returns CDR1 LGHNA and CDR2 YSLEER. Deletions cut 4 bases from V and 7 bases from J, with 14 bases between. The CDR3 loop reads CASSPIRLGNEQFF. In nucleotides, the CDR3 is TGCGCCAGCAGCCCGATCCGGTTGGGGAATGAGCAGTTCTTC.

V usage is TRBV5-1 and J usage is TRBJ1-1, with 10 bases that match TRBD1. V gave up 2 bases and J gave up 1 base; unmatched junction bases: 5. The germline CDR1 and CDR2 sequences are SGHRS and YFSETQ. The CDR3 consists of 16 residues. CDR3: CASSLPGQGRNTEAFF. CDR3 nucleotide sequence: TGCGCCAGCAGCTTACCGGGACAGGGGCGGAACACTGAAGCTTTCTTT.

The chain uses TRBV19 and TRBJ2-3, with a tentative D call TRBD2 (5 bases). Germline CDR1 is LNHDA and CDR2 is SQIVND (reference sequence). Trimming left V 3 bases short and J 0 bases short, with 10 bases between. The CDR3 is 15 amino acids. In nucleotides, the CDR3 is TGTGCCAGTAGTATCTCCGGGATGAGCACAGATACGCAGTATTTT. Translated: CASSISGMSTDTQYF.

V usage is TRBV27 and J usage is TRBJ1-1, with 7 bases that match TRBD1. V lost 6 bases and J lost 4; bases outside the gene matches: 2. The germline V gene has CDR1 MNHEY and CDR2 SMNVEV (reference sequence). The CDR3 is 12 residues long. For the CDR3, the DNA is TGTGCCAGCAGCAGGGGGACCACTGAAGCTTTCTTT. Translated, it gives CASSRGTTEAFF.

The chain links TRBV15 to TRBJ2-5, with TRBD2 identical over 11 bases. Germline lookup yields CDR1 LNHNV and CDR2 YYDKDF (reference sequence). The V segment lost 0 bases and the J segment 2 bases; nucleotides outside the gene matches: 17. The CDR3 is 21 amino acids. The CDR3 DNA follows: TGTGCCACCAGCAGAGAGGCTAGCGGGGGGCCAAAGATGAGAATTCAAGAGACCCAGTACTTC. Translation gives CATSREASGGPKMRIQETQYF. The variable domain in full, with the rest retrieved from reference TRBV15 and TRBJ2-5, is DAMVIQNPRYQVTQFGKPVTLSCSQTLNHNVMYWYQQKSSQAPKLLFHYYDKDFNNEADTPDNFQSRRPNTSFCFLDIRSPGLGDTAMYLCATSREASGGPKMRIQETQYFGPGTRLLVL.

This chain connects TRBV7-9 to TRBJ2-7; TRBD1 agrees at 11 bases. V lost 8 bases, J lost 7 bases, and 7 bases stayed unmatched. CDR3 size: 13 residues. Germline V gene sequence: CDR1 SEHNR, CDR2 FQNEAQ (reference sequence). Here the CDR3 reads CASSGQGAREQYF. The CDR3 bases are TGTGCCAGCTCCGGACAGGGGGCGCGGGAGCAGTACTTC.

The genes are TRBV6-5 and TRBJ2-2; D is possibly TRBD2 (6 bases). The germline V gene encodes CDR1 MNHEY and CDR2 SVGAGI. The CDR3 runs to 16 residues. Trimming shortened V by 0 bases and J by 1 base, and 9 bases separated the two germline ends. CDR3 DNA: TGTGCCAGCAGTTACTCCCTTAGCGGGAACACCGGGGAGCTGTTTTTT. Translating it yields CASSYSLSGNTGELFF.

V gene TRBV10-3 combines with J gene TRBJ2-7; 10 bases map to TRBD2. CDR1 and CDR2 from the germline V gene are ENHRY and SYGVKD. The CDR3 covers 18 residues. Trimming cost V 2 bases and J 0 bases; bases outside gene matches: 10. The CDR3 loop reads CAISEASSGTSASYEQYF. The CDR3 region has the DNA TGTGCCATCAGTGAGGCGAGTTCCGGGACTAGCGCCTCCTACGAGCAGTACTTC.

This sequence joins TRBV5-6 and TRBJ2-7, with D perhaps TRBD1 or TRBD2 (6 bases each). Deletions cut 5 bases from V and 2 bases from J, with 17 bases between. Per germline, CDR1 SGHDT and CDR2 YYEEEE. The CDR3 spans 15 residues. This CDR3 is CASSTEGGGTYEQYF. For the CDR3, the DNA is TGTGCCAGCAGTACCGAGGGGGGAGGAACCTACGAGCAGTACTTC.

The chain employs TRBV5-5 and TRBJ2-5, with D possibly TRBD2 on 5 matching bases. Germline assignment: CDR1 SGHKS and CDR2 YYEKEE (reference sequence). The CDR3 runs 15 residues. V lost 2 bases, J lost 4 bases, and 15 bases lay in between. The CDR3 bases are TGTGCCAGCAGCTTTACCCCGGCGGGCCTAGAGACCCAGTACTTC. Translation gives CASSFTPAGLETQYF.

V and J are TRBV13 and TRBJ1-1; a weak D match, TRBD1 (5 bases). Germline V lookup: CDR1 PRHDT, CDR2 FYEKMQ (reference sequence). The CDR3 spans 14 residues. The V gene lost 4 bases and the J gene lost 1 base, with 10 bases spanning the gap. Written as DNA, the CDR3 is TGTGCCAGCAGCTCCCCCGGGGCGAACACTGAAGCTTTCTTT. It translates to CASSSPGANTEAFF.

J is TRBJ1-3 and V is TRBV7-9; 10 positions match TRBD1. Per germline, CDR1 SEHNR and CDR2 FQNEAQ (reference sequence). J lost 4 bases, V lost 5 bases, and 2 bases had no gene match. The CDR3 sequence is 14 residues long. CDR3 nucleotides: TGTGCCAGCAGCAGACAGGGGGCGGGAAACACCATATATTTT. It yields the protein CASSRQGAGNTIYF.

This clone came up a few times. The rearrangement joins TRBV27 to TRBJ2-1, with TRBD2 identical over 11 bases. V lost 5 bases to trimming and J lost 10 bases; unmatched junction nucleotides: 13. CDR3 size: 16 residues. Per germline, CDR1 MNHEY and CDR2 SMNVEV (reference sequence). The CDR3 reads CASSPGTSGGYREQFF. CDR3 DNA: TGTGCCAGCAGTCCGGGTACTAGCGGGGGCTATAGGGAGCAGTTCTTC.

This chain links TRBV30 with TRBJ1-6, with a possible D match to TRBD1 (5 bases). V was trimmed by 8 bases and J by 10 bases, leaving 15 bases between them. CDR3 length equals 12 residues. Germline CDR1 reads GTSNPN; CDR2 reads SVGIG (reference sequence). The CDR3 nucleotides are TGTGCCACCGAGGGTGGGGGATCACCCCTCCACTTT. Encoded protein: CATEGGGSPLHF.

This sequence joins TRBV2 and TRBJ2-3, with TRBD2 matching 12 bases. The germline V gene has CDR1 SNHLY and CDR2 FYNNEI. CDR3 length equals 16 residues. Trimming cost V 0 bases and J 5 bases; bases outside gene matches: 3. CDR3 sequence reads: CASSEALGLAGDTQYF. The DNA of the CDR3 is TGTGCCAGCAGTGAAGCGCTGGGACTAGCGGGAGATACGCAGTATTTT.

This clone was counted a single time. This chain uses TRBV6-4 with TRBJ2-3; D is perhaps TRBD2 (6 bases). CDR1 MRHNA and CDR2 SNTAGT come from the germline V gene. The CDR3 extends over 14 amino acids. Trimming stripped 4 bases from V and 2 bases from J, with 10 bases between. This CDR3 reads CASSGRDSTDTQYF. CDR3 nucleotides: TGTGCCAGCAGTGGCCGGGACTCCACAGATACGCAGTATTTT.

The genes are TRBV7-9 and TRBJ2-3; 7 nucleotides align to TRBD2. Germline V lookup: CDR1 SEHNR, CDR2 FQNEAQ (reference sequence). J lost 0 bases, V lost 5 bases, and 2 bases had no gene match. The CDR3 covers 14 residues. CDR3 amino acids: CASSISGSTDTQYF. As DNA, the CDR3 is TGTGCCAGCAGCATTAGCGGGAGCACAGATACGCAGTATTTT.

This clone was seen only a few times. The chain couples TRBV9 to TRBJ2-7; 11 nucleotides align to TRBD1. The CDR3 spans 13 residues. In germline, CDR1 is SGDLS, CDR2 YYNGEE. V shed 4 bases and J 6 bases; nucleotides not matched to a gene: 3. CDR3 coding DNA: TGTGCCAGCAGCACCGGGACAGGGGGCGAGCAGTACTTC. Translated, it gives CASSTGTGGEQYF.

The chain carries TRBV6-6 and TRBJ1-1, with a tentative D call TRBD1 (5 bases). Per the germline V gene, CDR1 is MNHNY and CDR2 is SVGAGI (reference sequence). The CDR3 is 12 residues long. V was clipped by 7 bases and J by 6 bases, with 12 bases between them. The CDR3 region has the DNA TGTGCCAGCACCCCAGGCAGGGCTGAAGCTTTCTTT. Its translation is CASTPGRAEAFF.

This chain links TRBV14 with TRBJ1-2; D remains ambiguous. Germline V gene data show CDR1 as SGHDN and CDR2 as FVKESK. The CDR3 has 13 amino acids. Trimming shortened V by 1 base and J by 3 bases, and 6 bases separated the two germline ends. CDR3 region: CASSQVEYYGYTF. CDR3 DNA: TGTGCCAGCAGCCAAGTTGAATACTATGGCTACACCTTC.